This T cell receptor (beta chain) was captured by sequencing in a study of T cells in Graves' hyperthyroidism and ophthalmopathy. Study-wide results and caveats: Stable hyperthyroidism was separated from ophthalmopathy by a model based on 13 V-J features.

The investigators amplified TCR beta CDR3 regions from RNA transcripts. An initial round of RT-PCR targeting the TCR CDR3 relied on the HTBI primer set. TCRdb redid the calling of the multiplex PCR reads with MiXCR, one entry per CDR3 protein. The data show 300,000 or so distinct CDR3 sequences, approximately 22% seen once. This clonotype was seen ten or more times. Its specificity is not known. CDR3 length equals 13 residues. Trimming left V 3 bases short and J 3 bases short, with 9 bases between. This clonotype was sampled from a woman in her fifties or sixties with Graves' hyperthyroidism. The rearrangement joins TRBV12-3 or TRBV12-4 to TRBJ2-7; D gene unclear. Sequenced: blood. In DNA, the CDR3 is TGTGCCAGCAGTTTGGGAAACGACTACGAGCAGTACTTC. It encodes CASSLGNDYEQYF.